This T cell receptor (beta chain) was found in a study of T cell repertoires in cytomegalovirus infection. Study-level background: Epitope selection comprised recently identified HLA-C-restricted CMV epitopes and well-studied HLA-B-restricted CMV epitopes. Evidence of both CMV infection and a matching HLA type came from public TCR beta signatures.

Study observations and caveats: Cumulative frequency (of public TCR beta family members) identified carriers of CMV plus the relevant HLA. HLA-C-restricted CMV-specific TCR beta clonotypes were dominant in the ex vivo response.

Notes on this clonotype: Its specificity is unknown.

TCRdb re-analysed the reads in MiXCR, keeping a single row per CDR3 protein. The data show around 430,000 distinct CDR3 sequences, with approximately 46% seen just once and about 39% held by the top ten. Germline CDR1 reads KGHDR; CDR2 reads SFDVKD. Between the trimmed V and J ends, which lost 7 bases and 7 bases, there was a span of 15 bases. This CDR3 comprises 13 residues. This receptor was obtained from a human donor in good health (CMV status not recorded). Some clones in this sample may be carry-over from other donors' samples. The chain links TRBV24-1 to TRBJ1-2; D gene uncertain. This material consisted of cultured PBMCs, taken from culture after CMV antigen stimulation. DNA of the CDR3: TGTGCCACCAGAGGCGGATTCGGCGGTGGCTACACCTTC. This translates into CATRGGFGGGYTF.